This T cell receptor beta chain emerged from a study of identical twins. TCRdb re-analysed the 5' RACE reads in MiXCR, keeping a single row per CDR3 protein. This table has hundreds of thousands of distinct CDR3 sequences, approximately 7% appearing once. CDR1 MNHNS and CDR2 SASEGT come from the germline V gene. V gave up 6 bases and J gave up 4 bases; unmatched junction bases: 9. The CDR3 has 16 residues. These records were also assigned to another study, of yellow fever vaccine responses in identical twins.

V and J are TRBV6-1 and TRBJ1-4, with TRBD1 identical over 9 bases. The sequence derives from a woman aged 18-35 years in good health. Sequencing was performed on memory (CD45RO+) T cells sorted from blood. The CDR3 region has the DNA TGTGCCAGCAGGAAGAGACGGACAGGGGATAATGAAAAACTGTTTTTT. It encodes CASRKRRTGDNEKLFF.